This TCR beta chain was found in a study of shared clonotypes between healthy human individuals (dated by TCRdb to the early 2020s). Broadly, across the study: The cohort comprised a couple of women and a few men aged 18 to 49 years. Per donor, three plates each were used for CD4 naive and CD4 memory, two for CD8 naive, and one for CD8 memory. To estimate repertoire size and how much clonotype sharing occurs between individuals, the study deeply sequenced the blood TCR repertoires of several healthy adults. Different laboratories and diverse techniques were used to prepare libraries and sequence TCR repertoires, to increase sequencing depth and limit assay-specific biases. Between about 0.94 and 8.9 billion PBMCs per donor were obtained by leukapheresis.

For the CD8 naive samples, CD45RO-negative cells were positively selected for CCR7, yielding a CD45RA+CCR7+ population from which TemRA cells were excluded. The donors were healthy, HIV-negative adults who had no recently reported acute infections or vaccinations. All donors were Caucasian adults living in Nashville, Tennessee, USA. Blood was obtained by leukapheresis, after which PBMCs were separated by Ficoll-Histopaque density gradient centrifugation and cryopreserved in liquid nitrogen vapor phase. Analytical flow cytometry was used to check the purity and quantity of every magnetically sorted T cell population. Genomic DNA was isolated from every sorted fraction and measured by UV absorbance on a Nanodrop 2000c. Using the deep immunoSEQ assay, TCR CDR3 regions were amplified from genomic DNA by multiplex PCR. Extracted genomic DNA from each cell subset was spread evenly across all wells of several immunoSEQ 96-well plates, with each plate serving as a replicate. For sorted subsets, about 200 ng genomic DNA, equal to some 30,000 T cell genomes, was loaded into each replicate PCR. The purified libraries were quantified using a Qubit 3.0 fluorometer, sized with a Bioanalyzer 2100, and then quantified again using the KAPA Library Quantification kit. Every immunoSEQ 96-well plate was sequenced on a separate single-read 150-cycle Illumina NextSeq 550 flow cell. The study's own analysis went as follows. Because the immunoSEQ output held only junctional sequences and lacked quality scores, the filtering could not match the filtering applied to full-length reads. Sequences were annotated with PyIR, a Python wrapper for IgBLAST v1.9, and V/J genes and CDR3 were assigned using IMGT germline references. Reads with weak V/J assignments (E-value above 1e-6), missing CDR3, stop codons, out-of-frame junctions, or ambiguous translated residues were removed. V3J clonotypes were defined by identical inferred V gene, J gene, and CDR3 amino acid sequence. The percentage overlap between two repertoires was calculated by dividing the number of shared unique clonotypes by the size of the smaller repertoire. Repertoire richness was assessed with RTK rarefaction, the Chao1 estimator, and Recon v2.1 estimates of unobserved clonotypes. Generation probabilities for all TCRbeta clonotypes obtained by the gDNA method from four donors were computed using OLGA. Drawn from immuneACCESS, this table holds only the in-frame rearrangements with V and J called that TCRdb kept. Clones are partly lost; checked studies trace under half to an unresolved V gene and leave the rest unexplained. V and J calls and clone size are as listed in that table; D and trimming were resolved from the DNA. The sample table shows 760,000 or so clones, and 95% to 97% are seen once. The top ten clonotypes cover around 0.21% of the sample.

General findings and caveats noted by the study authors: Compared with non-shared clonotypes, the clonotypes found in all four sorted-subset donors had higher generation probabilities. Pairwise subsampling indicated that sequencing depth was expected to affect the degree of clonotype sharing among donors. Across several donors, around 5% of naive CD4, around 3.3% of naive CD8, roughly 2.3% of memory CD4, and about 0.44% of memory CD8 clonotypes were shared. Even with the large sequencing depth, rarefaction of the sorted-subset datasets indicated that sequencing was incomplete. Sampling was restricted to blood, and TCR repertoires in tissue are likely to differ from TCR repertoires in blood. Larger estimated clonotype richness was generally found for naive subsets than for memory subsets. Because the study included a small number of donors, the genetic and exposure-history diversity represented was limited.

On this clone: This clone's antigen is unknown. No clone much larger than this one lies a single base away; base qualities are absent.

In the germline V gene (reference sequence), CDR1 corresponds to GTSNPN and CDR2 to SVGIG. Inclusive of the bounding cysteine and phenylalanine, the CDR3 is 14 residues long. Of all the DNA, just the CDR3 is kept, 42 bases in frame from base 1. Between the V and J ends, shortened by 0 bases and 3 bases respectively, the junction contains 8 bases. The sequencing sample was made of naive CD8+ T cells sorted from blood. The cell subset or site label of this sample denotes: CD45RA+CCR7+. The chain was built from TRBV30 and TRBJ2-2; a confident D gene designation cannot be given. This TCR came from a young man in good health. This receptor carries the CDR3 CAWSVLTYTGELFF. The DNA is TGTGCCTGGAGTGTCCTAACCTACACCGGGGAGCTGTTTTTT.